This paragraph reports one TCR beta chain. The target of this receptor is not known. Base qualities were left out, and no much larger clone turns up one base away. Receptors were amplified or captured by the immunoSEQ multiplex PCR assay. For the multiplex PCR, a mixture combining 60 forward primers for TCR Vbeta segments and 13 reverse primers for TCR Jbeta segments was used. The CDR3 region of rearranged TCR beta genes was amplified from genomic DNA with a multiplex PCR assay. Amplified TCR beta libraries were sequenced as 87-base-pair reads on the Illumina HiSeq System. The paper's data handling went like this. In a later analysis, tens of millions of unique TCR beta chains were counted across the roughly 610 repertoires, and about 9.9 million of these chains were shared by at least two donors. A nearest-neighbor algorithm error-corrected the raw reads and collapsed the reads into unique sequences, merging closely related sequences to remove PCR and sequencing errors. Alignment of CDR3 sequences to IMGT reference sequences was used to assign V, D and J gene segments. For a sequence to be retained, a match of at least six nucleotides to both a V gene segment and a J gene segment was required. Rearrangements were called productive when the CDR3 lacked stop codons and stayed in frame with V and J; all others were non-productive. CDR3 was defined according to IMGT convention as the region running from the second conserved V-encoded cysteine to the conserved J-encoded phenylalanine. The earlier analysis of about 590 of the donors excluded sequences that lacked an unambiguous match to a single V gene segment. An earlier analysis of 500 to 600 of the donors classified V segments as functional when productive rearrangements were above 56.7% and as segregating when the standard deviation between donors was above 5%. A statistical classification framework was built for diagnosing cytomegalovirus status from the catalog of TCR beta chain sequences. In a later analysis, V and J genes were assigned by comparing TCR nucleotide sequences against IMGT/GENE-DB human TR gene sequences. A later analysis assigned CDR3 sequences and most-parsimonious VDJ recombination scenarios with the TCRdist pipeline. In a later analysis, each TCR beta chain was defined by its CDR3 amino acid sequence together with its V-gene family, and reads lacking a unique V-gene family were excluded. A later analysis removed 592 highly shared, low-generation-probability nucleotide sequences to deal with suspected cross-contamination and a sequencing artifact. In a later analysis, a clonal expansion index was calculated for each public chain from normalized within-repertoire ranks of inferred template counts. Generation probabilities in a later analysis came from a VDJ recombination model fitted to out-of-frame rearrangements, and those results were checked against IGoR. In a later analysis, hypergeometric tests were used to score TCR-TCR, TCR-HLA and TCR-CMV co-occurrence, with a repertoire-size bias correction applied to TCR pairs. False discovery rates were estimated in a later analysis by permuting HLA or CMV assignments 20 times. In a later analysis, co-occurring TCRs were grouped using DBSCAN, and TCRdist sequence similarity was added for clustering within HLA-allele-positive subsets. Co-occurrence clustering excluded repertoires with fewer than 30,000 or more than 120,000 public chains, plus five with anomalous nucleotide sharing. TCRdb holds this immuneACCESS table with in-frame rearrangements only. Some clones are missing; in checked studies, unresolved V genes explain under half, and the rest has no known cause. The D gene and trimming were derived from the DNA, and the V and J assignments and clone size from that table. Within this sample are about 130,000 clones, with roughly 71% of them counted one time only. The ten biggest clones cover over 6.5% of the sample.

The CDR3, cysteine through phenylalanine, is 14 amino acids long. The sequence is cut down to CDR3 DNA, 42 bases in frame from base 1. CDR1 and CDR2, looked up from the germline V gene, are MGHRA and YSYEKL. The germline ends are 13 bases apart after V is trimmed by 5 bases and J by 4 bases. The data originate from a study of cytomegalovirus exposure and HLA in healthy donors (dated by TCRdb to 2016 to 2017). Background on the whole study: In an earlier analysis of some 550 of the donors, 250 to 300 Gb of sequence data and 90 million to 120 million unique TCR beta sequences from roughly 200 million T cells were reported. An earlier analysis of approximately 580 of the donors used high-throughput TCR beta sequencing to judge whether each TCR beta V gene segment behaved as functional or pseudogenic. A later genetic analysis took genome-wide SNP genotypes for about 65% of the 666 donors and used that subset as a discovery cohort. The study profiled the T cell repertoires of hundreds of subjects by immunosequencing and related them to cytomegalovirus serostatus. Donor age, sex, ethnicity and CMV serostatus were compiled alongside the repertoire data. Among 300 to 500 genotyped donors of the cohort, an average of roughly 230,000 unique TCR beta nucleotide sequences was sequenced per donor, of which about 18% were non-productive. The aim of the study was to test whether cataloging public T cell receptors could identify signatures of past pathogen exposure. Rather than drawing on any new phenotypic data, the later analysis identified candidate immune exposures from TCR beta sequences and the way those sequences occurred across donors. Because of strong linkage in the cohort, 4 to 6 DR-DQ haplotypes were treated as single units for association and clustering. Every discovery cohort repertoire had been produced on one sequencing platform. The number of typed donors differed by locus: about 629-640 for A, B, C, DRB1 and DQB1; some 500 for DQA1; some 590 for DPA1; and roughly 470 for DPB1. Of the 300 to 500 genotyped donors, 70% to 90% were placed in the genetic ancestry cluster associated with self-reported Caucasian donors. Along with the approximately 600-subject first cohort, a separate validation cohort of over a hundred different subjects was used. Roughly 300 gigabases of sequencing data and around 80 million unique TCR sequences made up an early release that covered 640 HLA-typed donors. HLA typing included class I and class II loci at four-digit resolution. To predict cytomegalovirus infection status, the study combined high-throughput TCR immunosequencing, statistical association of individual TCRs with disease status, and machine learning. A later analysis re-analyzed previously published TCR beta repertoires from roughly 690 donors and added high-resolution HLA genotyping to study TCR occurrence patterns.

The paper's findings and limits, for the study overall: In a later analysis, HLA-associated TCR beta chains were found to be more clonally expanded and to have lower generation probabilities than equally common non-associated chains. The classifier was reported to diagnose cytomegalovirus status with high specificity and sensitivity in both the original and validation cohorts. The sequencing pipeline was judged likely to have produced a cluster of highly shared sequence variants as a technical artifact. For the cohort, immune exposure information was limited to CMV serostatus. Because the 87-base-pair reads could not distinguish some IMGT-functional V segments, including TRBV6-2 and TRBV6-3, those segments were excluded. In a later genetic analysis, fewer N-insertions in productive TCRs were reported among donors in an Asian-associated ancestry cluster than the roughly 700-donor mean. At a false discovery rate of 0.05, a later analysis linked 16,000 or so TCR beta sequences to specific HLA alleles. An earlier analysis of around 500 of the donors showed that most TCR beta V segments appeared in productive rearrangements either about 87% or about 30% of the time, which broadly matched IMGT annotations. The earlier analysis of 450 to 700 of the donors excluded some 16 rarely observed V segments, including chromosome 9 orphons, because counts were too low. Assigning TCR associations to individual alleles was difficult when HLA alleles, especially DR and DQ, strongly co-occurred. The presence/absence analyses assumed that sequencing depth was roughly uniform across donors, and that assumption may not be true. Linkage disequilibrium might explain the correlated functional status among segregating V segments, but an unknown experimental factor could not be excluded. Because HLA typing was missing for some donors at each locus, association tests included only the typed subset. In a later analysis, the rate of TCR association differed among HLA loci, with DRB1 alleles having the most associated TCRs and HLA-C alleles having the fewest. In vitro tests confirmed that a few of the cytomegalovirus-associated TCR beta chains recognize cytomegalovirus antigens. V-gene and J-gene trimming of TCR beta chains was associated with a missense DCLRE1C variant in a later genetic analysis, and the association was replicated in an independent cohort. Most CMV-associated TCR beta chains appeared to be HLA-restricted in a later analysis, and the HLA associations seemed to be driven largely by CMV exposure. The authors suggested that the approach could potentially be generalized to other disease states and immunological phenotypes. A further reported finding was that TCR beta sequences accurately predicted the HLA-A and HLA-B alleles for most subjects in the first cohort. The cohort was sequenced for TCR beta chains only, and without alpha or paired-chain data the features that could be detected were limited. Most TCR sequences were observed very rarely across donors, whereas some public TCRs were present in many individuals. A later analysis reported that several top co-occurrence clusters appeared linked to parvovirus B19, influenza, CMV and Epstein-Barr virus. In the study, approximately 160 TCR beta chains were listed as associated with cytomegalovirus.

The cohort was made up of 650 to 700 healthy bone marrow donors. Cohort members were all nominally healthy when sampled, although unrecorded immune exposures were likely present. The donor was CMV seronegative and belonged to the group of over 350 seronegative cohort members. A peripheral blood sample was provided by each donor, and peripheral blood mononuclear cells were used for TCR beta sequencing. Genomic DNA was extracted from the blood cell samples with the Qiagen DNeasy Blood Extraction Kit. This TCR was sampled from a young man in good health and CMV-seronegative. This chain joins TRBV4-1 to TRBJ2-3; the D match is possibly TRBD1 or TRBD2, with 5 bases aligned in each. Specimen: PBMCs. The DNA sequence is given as TGCGCCAGCAGCAAAGGGGCCGGGGCAGATACGCAGTATTTT. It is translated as CASSKGAGADTQYF.